Presented here are 20 T cell receptor beta chains from one specimen sequenced in a study of T cells in Graves' hyperthyroidism and ophthalmopathy (dated by TCRdb to about 2019). Library creation used multiplex PCR. TCRdb records Illumina HiSeq 2000 as the sequencer. TCR beta CDR3 regions were amplified from RNA transcripts. The first round of RT-PCR for the TCR CDR3 was performed with the HTBI primer set and the Qiagen OneStep RT-PCR kit. TCRdb reprocessed the public reads (quality trimming at Q25 with fastp, clone calling with MiXCR) and kept in-frame beta chains. A single entry per CDR3 protein holds the most common genes and DNA from its merged rows. A total of almost 600,000 distinct CDR3 sequences appear in this sample, around 45% of them only once. The ten largest make up around 8% of the sample. Specimen: peripheral blood or thyroid tissue (not recorded which). Source of these receptors: a young woman with Graves' hyperthyroidism.

The chain combines TRBV30 with TRBJ2-7; D unclear. Germline values: CDR1 GTSNPN, CDR2 SVGIG (reference sequence). The CDR3 extends over 11 amino acids. Trimming left V 2 bases short and J 4 bases short, with 6 bases between. The CDR3 DNA sequence: TGTGCCTGGAGTACTGCTTACGAGCAGTACTTC. Its protein product is CAWSTAYEQYF.

About this clonotype itself: One end of the junction fails to match germline, which may point to a read error. This chain joins TRBV10-2 and TRBJ2-5; 8 bases align to TRBD1. Germline V lookup: CDR1 WSHSY, CDR2 SAAADI. The CDR3 contains 14 residues. CDR3 nucleotides: TGTGCCAGCAGTCGGACAGGGATTCAAGAGACCCAGTACTTC. As protein: CASSRTGIQETQYF.

This clonotype was counted ten times or more. The V and J genes are TRBV5-6 and TRBJ2-7, with D tentatively TRBD2 (5 bases). Germline values: CDR1 SGHDT, CDR2 YYEEEE. There are 14 residues in the CDR3. Trimming stripped 0 bases from V and 5 bases from J, with 12 bases between. The CDR3 spells CASSLVGGSHEQYF. Here the CDR3 DNA reads TGTGCCAGCAGCTTGGTTGGTGGGAGCCACGAGCAGTACTTC.

Turning to this clonotype: A junction boundary mismatches the germline segment, possibly from a read error. In DNA, the CDR3 is TGTGCCAGCGGCCAAGATTCGGAAGGGATTTACTATGGCTACACCTTC. This sequence encodes CASGQDSEGIYYGYTF. This chain links TRBV3-1 with TRBJ1-2; no clear D gene. This CDR3 comprises 16 residues. CDR1 LGHDT and CDR2 YNNKEL come from the germline V gene (reference sequence). Complete variable domain (other parts from reference TRBV3-1 and TRBJ1-2): DTAVSQTPKYLVTQMGNDKSIKCEQNLGHDTMYWYKQDSKKFLKIMFSYNNKELIINETVPNRFSPKSPDKAHLNLHINSLELGDSAVYFCASGQDSEGIYYGYTFGSGTRLTVV.

This rearrangement joins TRBV7-9 to TRBJ1-2; D is uncertain. Trimming removed 4 bases from V and 10 bases from J, with 4 bases in between. The CDR3 length is 9 residues. From germline, CDR1 is SEHNR and CDR2 FQNEAQ (reference sequence). The CDR3 loop is CASSSTYTF. CDR3 nucleotides: TGTGCCAGCAGCTCGACCTACACCTTC.

The chain uses TRBV7-6 and TRBJ2-5; D unresolved. Germline assignment: CDR1 SGHVS and CDR2 FNYEAQ. This CDR3 contains 11 residues. V dropped 6 bases and J dropped 8 bases, with 10 bases sitting between them. The CDR3 sequence: CASSLLGTQYF. CDR3 in DNA: TGTGCCAGCAGTTTATTGGGAACCCAGTACTTC.

The chain has TRBV5-1 and TRBJ2-2, with 9 bases identical to TRBD1. V lost 5 bases and J lost 3; bases outside the gene matches: 2. The CDR3 has 14 residues. Germline lookup yields CDR1 SGHRS and CDR2 YFSETQ. CDR3 bases: TGCGCCAGCAGTGGACAGGGGCACACCGGGGAGCTGTTTTTT. Translation gives CASSGQGHTGELFF.

A few counts support this clonotype. V usage is TRBV29-1 and J usage is TRBJ2-5; 9 bases agree with TRBD2. TRBJ2-1 matches the DNA end more closely, so the J call is doubtful. This CDR3 is built from 13 residues. Germline V CDR1 and CDR2: SQVTM, ANQGSEA. The DNA of the CDR3 is TGCAGCGTTGAAGAGGCGGGAGGGCATGAGCAGTTCTTC. Translation gives CSVEEAGGHEQFF.

This clonotype has more than one count but fewer than ten. The chain has TRBV5-4 and TRBJ2-7; TRBD1 agrees at 7 bases. The CDR3 runs 12 residues. V gave up 5 bases and J gave up 5 bases; unmatched junction bases: 4. The germline CDR1 and CDR2 sequences are SGHNT and YYREEE (reference sequence). CDR3 nucleotide sequence: TGTGCCAGCAGTCAGGGGACAGACGAGCAGTACTTC. This encodes CASSQGTDEQYF.

This clonotype appeared a few times. The chain couples TRBV19 to TRBJ1-2, with D possibly TRBD1 on 5 matching bases. The V gene's germline CDR1 is LNHDA and CDR2 SQIVND (reference sequence). The CDR3 sequence is 20 residues long. V gave up 3 bases and J gave up 2 bases, with 28 bases separating them. The DNA of the CDR3 is TGTGCCAGTAGTATTACCCCCTCTTGGGAGGGGAGAAACGTCAACTATGGCTACACCTTC. Residues: CASSITPSWEGRNVNYGYTF.

With regard to this clonotype: A read error may explain this, as a much larger clone is one base away. The V and J genes are TRBV12-3 or TRBV12-4 and TRBJ2-7; D possibly corresponds to TRBD1 (5 bases). The CDR3 consists of 14 residues. The germline V and J ends were trimmed by 6 bases and 0 bases, with 12 bases remaining between them. The CDR3 loop is CASSSRQSSYEQYF. Here the CDR3 DNA reads TGTGCCAGCAGCTCAAGACAGAGCTCCTACGAGCAGTACTTC.

V usage is TRBV19 and J usage is TRBJ2-3, with D perhaps TRBD2 (6 bases). The germline gives CDR1 LNHDA, CDR2 SQIVND (reference sequence). This CDR3 has 16 amino acids. Trimming removed 1 base at V and 1 base at J, with 12 bases between. The CDR3: CASSIVERRGTDTQYF. In DNA form, the CDR3 reads TGTGCCAGTAGTATAGTGGAGAGGAGGGGCACAGATACGCAGTATTTT.

This clonotype was picked up one time. The rearrangement joins TRBV10-3 to TRBJ2-5; a possible D gene is TRBD1 (5 bases). The CDR3 spans 16 residues. Germline CDR1 ENHRY, CDR2 SYGVKD. CDR3 residues: CVISESIQTDAGTQYF. The CDR3 DNA is TGTGTTATCAGTGAGTCAATCCAGACAGACGCTGGGACCCAGTACTTC.

The V gene is TRBV25-1, the J gene TRBJ1-2, with D possibly TRBD1 on 5 matching bases. Germline V gene lookup returns CDR1 MGHDK and CDR2 SYGVNS. V was shortened by 2 bases and J by 5 bases, with 12 bases between the two germline ends. The CDR3 length is 14 residues. The CDR3 region has the DNA TGTGCCAGCAGTGAAGTGGGGCGCAAGTATGGCTACACCTTC. This translates into CASSEVGRKYGYTF.

Regarding this clonotype: An end of the junction differs from the germline gene, which may be a read error. The chain combines TRBV15 with TRBJ1-2; TRBD1 might be the D (5 bases). Germline CDR1 and CDR2: LNHNV and YYDKDF (reference sequence). The CDR3 length is 17 residues. CDR3 in DNA: TGTGCCACCAGCAGAGAAGTAGGGGCTGGACTTTCGGGTGGCTGCACCTTC. Its translation: CATSREVGAGLSGGCTF.

V and J are TRBV6-1 and TRBJ2-7; D may be TRBD2 (5 bases). This CDR3 region has 19 residues. The V end was cut by 7 bases, the J end by 2 bases, with 30 bases between. From germline, CDR1 is MNHNS and CDR2 SASEGT. The DNA for the CDR3 is TGTGCCAGCAATCGAGGGTCCGGGTCTGGAAATGGCTACACCTACGAGCAGTACTTC. Its translation: CASNRGSGSGNGYTYEQYF.

The sample holds many counts of this clonotype. The rearrangement joins TRBV20-1 to TRBJ2-3; no definite D call. The CDR3 totals 14 residues. CDR1 DFQATT and CDR2 SNEGSKA come from the germline V gene (reference sequence). The V end was cut by 3 bases, the J end by 2 bases, with 12 bases between. The CDR3: CSASLFADTDTQYF. CDR3 nucleotide sequence: TGCAGTGCTAGCTTGTTTGCAGACACAGATACGCAGTATTTT.

The chain is built from TRBV6-5 and TRBJ2-7; D is possibly TRBD2 (7 bases). This CDR3 contains 14 residues. Trimming removed 2 bases from V and 5 bases from J, with 13 bases in between. CDR1 MNHEY and CDR2 SVGAGI come from the germline V gene. The CDR3 spells CASSYAGEGDEQYF. The CDR3 nucleotides are TGTGCCAGCAGTTACGCGGGAGAGGGGGACGAGCAGTACTTC.

This rearrangement joins TRBV7-2 to TRBJ2-1; D unresolved. This CDR3 spans 11 amino acids. Germline lookup yields CDR1 SGHTA and CDR2 FQGNSA. CDR3: CAAPTYNEQFF. The CDR3 coding sequence is TGTGCAGCACCTACCTACAATGAGCAGTTCTTC.

Many counts were recorded for this clonotype. The chain couples TRBV19 to TRBJ1-2; D is undetermined. CDR1 is LNHDA, CDR2 SQIVND, per germline (reference sequence). The CDR3 runs 15 residues. The ends were cut back, 3 bases at V and 0 bases at J, with 11 bases in the middle. The chain's CDR3 is CASSIQVLTNYGYTF. The CDR3 DNA sequence: TGTGCCAGTAGTATTCAGGTTTTGACTAACTATGGCTACACCTTC.